This TCR beta chain was sequenced during a study of T cell responses to AZD1222 COVID-19 vaccine. Sequencing used immunoSEQ multiplex PCR; TCRdb keeps in-frame clones, though not all of them. The repertoire holds roughly 150,000 clones, with roughly 91% as singletons. General observations from the study: Vaccine-associated CD4 TCRs ranged over spike, dominating at 160-218 and 743-854. Unmutated variant regions are reportedly the target of nearly half of TCRs that are spike-specific. The donor group comprised mostly white British people and more females; the analysis possibly underestimated clonal diversity. Two AZD1222 administrations were followed by greater Spike-specific TCR breadth and depth.

Germline-derived CDR1 and CDR2 are MDHEN and SYDVKM. The CDR3 extends over 15 amino acids. The V segment lost 5 bases and the J segment 2 bases; nucleotides outside the gene matches: 8. This clone was seen a single time. The target antigen is unknown. The chain is built from TRBV28 and TRBJ2-7, with 8 bases that match TRBD1. Sequenced here: peripheral blood, sampled on day 0 of AZD1222 vaccination. The clonotype was recovered from an adult in good health. The CDR3 region has the DNA TGTGCCAGCAGTCCCGGGACAGGAGTTGCCTACGAGCAGTACTTC. Its protein is CASSPGTGVAYEQYF.